This TCR beta chain was retrieved from a study of cytomegalovirus exposure and HLA in healthy donors. Overall study: The approximately 120 validation repertoires, a later analysis reported, used the same platform as the 666 first-cohort repertoires.

The donors were part of the validation cohort, which consisted of more than 90 subjects and was separate from the first cohort of about 670 subjects. This CDR3 is built from 17 residues. Germline values: CDR1 MGHRA, CDR2 YSYEKL. Losses at the gene ends were 4 bases for V and 6 bases for J; bases not matched to a gene: 13. Study-wide results and caveats: Both high specificity and high sensitivity reportedly marked the classifier's diagnosis of cytomegalovirus status. Investigators reported 150 to 200 TCR beta chains as tied to cytomegalovirus.

A note on this clone: The target antigen is unknown.

Here immunoSEQ multiplex PCR was the method, and the copy in TCRdb shows in-frame clones only, minus some. The sample holds some 140,000 clones; approximately 82% are singletons and the top ten take approximately 30%. The specimen sequenced was PBMCs. The clonotype originates from a man aged 25 to 40 in good health and CMV-seropositive. J is TRBJ2-1 and V is TRBV4-1, with 9 positions matching TRBD2. This chain's CDR3 is CASSLRLAVVGSNEQFF. DNA of the CDR3: TGCGCCAGCAGCCTCCGACTAGCGGTAGTGGGCTCCAATGAGCAGTTCTTC.